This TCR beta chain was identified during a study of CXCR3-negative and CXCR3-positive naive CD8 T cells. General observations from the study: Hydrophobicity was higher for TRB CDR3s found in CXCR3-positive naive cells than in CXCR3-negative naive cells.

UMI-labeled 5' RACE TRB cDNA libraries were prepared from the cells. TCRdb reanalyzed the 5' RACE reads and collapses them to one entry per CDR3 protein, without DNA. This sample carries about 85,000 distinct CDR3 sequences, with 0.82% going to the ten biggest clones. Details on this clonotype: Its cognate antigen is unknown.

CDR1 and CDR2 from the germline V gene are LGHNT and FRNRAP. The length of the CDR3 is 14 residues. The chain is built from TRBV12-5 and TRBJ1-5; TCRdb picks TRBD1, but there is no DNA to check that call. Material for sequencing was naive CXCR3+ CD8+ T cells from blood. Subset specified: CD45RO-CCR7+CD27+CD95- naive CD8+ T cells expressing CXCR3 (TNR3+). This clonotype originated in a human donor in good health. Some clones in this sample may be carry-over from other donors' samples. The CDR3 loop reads CASGFGDVDQPQHF.